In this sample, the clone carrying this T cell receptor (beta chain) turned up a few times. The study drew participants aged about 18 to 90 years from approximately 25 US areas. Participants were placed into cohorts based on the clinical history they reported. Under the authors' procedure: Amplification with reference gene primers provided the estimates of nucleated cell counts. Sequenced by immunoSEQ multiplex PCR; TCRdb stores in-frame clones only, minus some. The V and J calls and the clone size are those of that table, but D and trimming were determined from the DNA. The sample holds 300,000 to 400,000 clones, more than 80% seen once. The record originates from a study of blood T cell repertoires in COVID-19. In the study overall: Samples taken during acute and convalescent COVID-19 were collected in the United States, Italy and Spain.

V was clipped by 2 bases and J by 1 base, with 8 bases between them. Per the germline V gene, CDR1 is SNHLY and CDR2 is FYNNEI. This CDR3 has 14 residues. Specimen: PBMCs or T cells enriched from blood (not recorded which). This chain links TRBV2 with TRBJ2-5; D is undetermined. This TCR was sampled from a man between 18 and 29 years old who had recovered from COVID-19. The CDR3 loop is CASSELYSQETQYF. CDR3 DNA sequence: TGTGCCAGCAGTGAATTATACAGCCAAGAGACCCAGTACTTC.